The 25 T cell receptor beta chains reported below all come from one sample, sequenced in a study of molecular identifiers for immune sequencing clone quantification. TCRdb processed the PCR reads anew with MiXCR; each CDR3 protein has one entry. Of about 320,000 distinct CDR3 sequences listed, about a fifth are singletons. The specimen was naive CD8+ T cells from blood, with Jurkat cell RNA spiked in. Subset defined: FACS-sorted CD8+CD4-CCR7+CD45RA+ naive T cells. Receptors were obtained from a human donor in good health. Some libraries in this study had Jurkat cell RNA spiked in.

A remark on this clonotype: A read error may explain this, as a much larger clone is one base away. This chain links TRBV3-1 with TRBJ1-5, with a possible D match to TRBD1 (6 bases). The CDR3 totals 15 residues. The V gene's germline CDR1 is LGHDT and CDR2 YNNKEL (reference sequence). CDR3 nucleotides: TGTGCCAGCAGCCAGGGGCAGGGGATCAATCAGTCCCAGCATTTT. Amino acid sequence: CASSQGQGINQSQHF.

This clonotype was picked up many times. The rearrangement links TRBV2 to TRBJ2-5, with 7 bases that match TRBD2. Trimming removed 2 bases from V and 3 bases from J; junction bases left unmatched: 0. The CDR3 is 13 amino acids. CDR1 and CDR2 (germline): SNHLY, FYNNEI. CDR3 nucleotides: TGTGCCAGCAGTGAAAGCGGGGAAGAGACCCAGTACTTC. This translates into CASSESGEETQYF.

The CDR3, as DNA: TGTGCCAGCAGCCAAGGCCCAGGGGATACGCAGTATTTT. Translating gives CASSQGPGDTQYF. V gene TRBV3-1 combines with J gene TRBJ2-3; D might be TRBD1 (5 bases). Germline CDR1 LGHDT, CDR2 YNNKEL (reference sequence). The V end lost 1 base, the J end lost 6 bases, and 8 bases lay between the germline ends. CDR3 length equals 13 residues.

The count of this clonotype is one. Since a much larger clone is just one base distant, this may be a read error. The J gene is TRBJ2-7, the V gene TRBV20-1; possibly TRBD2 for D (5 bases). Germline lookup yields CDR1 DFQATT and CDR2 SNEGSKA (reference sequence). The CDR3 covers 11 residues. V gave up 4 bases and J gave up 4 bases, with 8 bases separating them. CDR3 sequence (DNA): TGCAGTGCTAAAGGAGGATACGAGCAGTACTTC. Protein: CSAKGGYEQYF.

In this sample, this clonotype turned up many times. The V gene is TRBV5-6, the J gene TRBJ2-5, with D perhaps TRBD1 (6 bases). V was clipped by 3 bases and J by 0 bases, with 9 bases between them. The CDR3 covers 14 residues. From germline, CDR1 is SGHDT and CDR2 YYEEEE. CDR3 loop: CASSYGTYQETQYF. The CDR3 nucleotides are TGTGCCAGCAGCTACGGGACATACCAAGAGACCCAGTACTTC.

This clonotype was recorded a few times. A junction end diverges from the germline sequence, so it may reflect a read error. The CDR3: CASGQDEGINTEAFF. The CDR3 region has the DNA TGCGCCAGCGGCCAAGATGAGGGGATTAACACTGAAGCTTTCTTT. The chain is built from TRBV4-1 and TRBJ1-1; possibly TRBD1 for D (5 bases). The germline gives CDR1 MGHRA, CDR2 YSYEKL. The CDR3 totals 15 residues.

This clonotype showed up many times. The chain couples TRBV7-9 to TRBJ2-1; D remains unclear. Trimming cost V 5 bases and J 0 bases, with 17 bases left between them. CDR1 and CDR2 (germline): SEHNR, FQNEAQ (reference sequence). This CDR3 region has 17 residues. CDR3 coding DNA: TGTGCCAGCAGCCCTATCCCTGGGGATAGCTCCTACAATGAGCAGTTCTTC. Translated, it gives CASSPIPGDSSYNEQFF.

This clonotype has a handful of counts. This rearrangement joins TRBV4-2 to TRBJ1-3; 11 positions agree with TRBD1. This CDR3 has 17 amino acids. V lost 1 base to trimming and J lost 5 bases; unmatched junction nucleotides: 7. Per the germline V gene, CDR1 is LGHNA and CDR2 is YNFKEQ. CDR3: CASSQVEGTGGRNTIYF. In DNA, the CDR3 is TGTGCCAGCAGCCAAGTTGAAGGGACAGGGGGTAGAAACACCATATATTTT.

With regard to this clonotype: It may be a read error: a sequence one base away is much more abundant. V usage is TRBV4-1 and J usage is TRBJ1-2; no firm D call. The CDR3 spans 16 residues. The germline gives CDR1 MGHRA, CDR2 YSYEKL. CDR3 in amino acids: CAGSHPTTEINYGYTF. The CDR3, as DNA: TGCGCCGGCAGCCACCCTACTACAGAAATTAACTATGGCTACACCTTC.

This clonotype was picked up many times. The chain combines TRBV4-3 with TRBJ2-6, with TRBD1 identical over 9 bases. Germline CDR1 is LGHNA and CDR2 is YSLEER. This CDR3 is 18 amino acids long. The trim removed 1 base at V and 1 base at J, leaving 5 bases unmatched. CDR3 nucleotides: TGCGCCAGCAGCCAAGTGGGACAGGGAGTTTCTGGGGCCAACGTCCTGACTTTC. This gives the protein CASSQVGQGVSGANVLTF.

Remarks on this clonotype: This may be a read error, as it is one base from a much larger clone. The CDR3 nucleotides are TGTGCCAGCAGCGTAGATGGGTCGGACTACGAGCAGTGCTTC. Amino acids: CASSVDGSDYEQCF. The V gene is TRBV9, the J gene TRBJ2-7, with D maybe TRBD2 (6 bases). The CDR3 runs to 14 residues. In germline, CDR1 is SGDLS, CDR2 YYNGEE.

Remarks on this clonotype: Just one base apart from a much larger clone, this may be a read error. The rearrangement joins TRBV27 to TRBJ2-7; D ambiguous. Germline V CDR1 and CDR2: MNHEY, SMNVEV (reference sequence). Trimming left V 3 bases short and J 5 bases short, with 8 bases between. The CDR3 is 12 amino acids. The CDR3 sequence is CASSFPEHEQYF. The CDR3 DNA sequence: TGTGCCAGCAGTTTTCCAGAGCACGAGCAGTACTTC.

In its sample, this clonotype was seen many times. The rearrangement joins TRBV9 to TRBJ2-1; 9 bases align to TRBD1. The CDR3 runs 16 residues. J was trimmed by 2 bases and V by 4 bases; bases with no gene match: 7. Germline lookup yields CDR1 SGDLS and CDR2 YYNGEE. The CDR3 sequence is CASSTWGDRAYNEQFF. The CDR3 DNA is TGTGCCAGCAGCACCTGGGGGGACAGGGCCTACAATGAGCAGTTCTTC.

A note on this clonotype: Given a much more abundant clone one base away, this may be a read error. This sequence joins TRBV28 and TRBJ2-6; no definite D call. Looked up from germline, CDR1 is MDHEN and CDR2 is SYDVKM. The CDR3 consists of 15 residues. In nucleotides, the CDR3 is TGTGCCAGCAGTCCCCCGATCTCTGGGACCAACGTCCTGACTTTC. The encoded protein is CASSPPISGTNVLTF. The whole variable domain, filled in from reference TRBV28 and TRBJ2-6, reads DVKVTQSSRYLVKRTGEKVFLECVQDMDHENMFWYRQDPGLGLRLIYFSYDVKMKEKGDIPEGYSVSREKKERFSLILESASTNQTSMYLCASSPPISGTNVLTFGAGSRLTVL.

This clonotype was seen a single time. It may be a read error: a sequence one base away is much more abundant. The CDR3 loop reads CAGSVGQAAYEQYF. The CDR3 region has the DNA TGTGCCGGCAGCGTAGGACAGGCGGCCTACGAGCAGTACTTC. The rearrangement uses TRBV9 and TRBJ2-7; 7 positions match TRBD1. Germline-derived CDR1 and CDR2 are SGDLS and YYNGEE. The CDR3 covers 14 residues.

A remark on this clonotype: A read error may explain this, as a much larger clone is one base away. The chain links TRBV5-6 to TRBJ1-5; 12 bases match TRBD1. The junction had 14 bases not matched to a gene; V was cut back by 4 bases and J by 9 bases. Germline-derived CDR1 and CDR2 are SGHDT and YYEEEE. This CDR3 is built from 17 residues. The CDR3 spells CASSQSPGQGAWRPQHF. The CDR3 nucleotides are TGTGCCAGCAGCCAAAGCCCGGGACAGGGGGCTTGGCGGCCCCAGCATTTT.

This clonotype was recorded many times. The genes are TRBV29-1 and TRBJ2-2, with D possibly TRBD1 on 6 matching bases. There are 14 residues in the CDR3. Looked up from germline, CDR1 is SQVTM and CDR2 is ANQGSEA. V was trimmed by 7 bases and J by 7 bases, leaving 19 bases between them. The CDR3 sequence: CSAVGQGPVGELFF. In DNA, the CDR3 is TGCAGCGCCGTGGGGCAGGGGCCGGTCGGGGAGCTGTTTTTT.

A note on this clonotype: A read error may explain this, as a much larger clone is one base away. CDR3 bases: TGTGCCAGCGGCTTAGCGGGAGGTTGGGAGCAGTACTTC. Protein product: CASGLAGGWEQYF. The chain couples TRBV7-4 to TRBJ2-7, with TRBD2 matching over 10 bases. This CDR3 has 13 amino acids. Germline V gives CDR1 SGHVT, CDR2 SQSDAQ.

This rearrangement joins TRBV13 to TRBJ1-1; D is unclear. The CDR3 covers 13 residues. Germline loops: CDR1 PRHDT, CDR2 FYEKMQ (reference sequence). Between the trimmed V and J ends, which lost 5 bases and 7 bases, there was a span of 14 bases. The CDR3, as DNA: TGTGCCAGCAGCGGCATACGGGAAATTGAAGCTTTCTTT. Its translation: CASSGIREIEAFF.

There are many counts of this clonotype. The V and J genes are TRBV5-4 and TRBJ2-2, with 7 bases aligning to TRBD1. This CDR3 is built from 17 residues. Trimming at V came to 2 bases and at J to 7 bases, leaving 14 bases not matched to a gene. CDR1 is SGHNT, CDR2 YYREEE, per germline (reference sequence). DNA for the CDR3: TGTGCCAGCAGCTTTGACAGGGCGGATCTGGGCATCGGGGAGCTGTTTTTT. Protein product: CASSFDRADLGIGELFF.

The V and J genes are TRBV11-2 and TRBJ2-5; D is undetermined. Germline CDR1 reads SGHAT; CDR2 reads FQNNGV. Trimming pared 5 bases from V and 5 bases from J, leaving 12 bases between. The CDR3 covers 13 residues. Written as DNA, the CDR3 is TGTGCCAGCAGCCCAGGACGGCCGGAGACCCAGTACTTC. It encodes CASSPGRPETQYF.

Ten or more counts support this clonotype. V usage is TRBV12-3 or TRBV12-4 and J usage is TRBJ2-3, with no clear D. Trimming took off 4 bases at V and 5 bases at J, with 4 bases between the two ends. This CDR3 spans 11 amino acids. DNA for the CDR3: TGTGCCAGCAGTTCGGTAGATACGCAGTATTTT. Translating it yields CASSSVDTQYF.

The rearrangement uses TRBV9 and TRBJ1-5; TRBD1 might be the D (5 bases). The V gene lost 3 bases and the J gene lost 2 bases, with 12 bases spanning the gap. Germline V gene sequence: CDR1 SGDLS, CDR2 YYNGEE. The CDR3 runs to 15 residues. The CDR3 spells CASSAGLTGNQPQHF. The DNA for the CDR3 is TGTGCCAGCAGCGCGGGACTGACGGGCAATCAGCCCCAGCATTTT.

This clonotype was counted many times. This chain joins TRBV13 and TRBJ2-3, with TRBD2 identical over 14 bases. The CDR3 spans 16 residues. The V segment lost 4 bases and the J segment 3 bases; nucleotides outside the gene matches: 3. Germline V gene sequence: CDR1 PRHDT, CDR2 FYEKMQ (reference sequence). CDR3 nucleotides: TGTGCCAGCAGCTGGGGACTAGCGGGGGCGACAGATACGCAGTATTTT. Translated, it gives CASSWGLAGATDTQYF.

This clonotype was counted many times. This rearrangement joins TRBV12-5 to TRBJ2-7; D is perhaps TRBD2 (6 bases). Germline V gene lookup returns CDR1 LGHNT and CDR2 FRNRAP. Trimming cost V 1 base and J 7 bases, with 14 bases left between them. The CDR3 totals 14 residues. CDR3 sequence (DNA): TGTGCTAGTGGTTTGGGTCAGGCCGGGGGAGAGCAGTACTTC. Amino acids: CASGLGQAGGEQYF.